Following are 29 T cell receptor beta chains from one sample sequenced in a study of beta chain features in type 1 diabetes. The study's findings and limits: Patients with Type 1 diabetes showed moderately but significantly shorter TCRB CDR3s in all four CD4+ subsets.

Expressed TCRB transcripts were sequenced, since all the RNA that had been isolated was reverse transcribed. Here immunoSEQ multiplex PCR was the method, and the copy in TCRdb shows in-frame clones only, minus some. This sample carries nearly 700,000 clones, over 10% of them seen once, and the ten largest clones take about 0.02%. These receptors' antigens are unknown. The sequencing input was naive CD4+ T cells from blood. The receptors stem from a man aged 18 to 30 with type 1 diabetes.

Details on this clone: One end of the junction fails to match germline, which may point to a read error. The chain has TRBV27 and TRBJ2-1; 9 nucleotides align to TRBD1. The V gene's germline CDR1 is MNHEY and CDR2 SMNVEV (reference sequence). CDR3 length equals 12 residues. In DNA, the CDR3 is TGTGCCAGCAGTCTATCCGGGACAGGGCTGTTCTTC. Protein product: CASSLSGTGLFF.

This clone was seen a few times. Other DNA sequences of this sample code for an identical CDR3. The V and J genes are TRBV2 and TRBJ1-2; D is unresolved. The CDR3 runs 11 residues. V dropped 5 bases and J dropped 2 bases, with 3 bases sitting between them. CDR1 is SNHLY and CDR2 is FYNNEI in the germline V gene. The CDR3: CASSLNYGYTF. In DNA form, the CDR3 reads TGTGCCAGCAGTTTGAACTATGGCTACACCTTC.

The genes are TRBV2 and TRBJ1-1, with D perhaps TRBD1 (6 bases). Between the trimmed V and J ends, which lost 3 bases and 11 bases, there was a span of 13 bases. The germline V gene has CDR1 SNHLY and CDR2 FYNNEI. The CDR3 is made up of 12 amino acids. The CDR3 protein is CASSDLQGMAFF. The CDR3 region has the DNA TGTGCCAGCAGTGATTTACAGGGCATGGCTTTCTTT.

The chain couples TRBV11-1 to TRBJ1-1; no clear D gene. The CDR3 length is 12 residues. V lost 2 bases and J lost 10, with 11 bases in between. Germline lookup yields CDR1 SGHAT and CDR2 FQDESV (reference sequence). CDR3 in DNA: TGTGCCAGCAGCTTAAGCGGTCTCGGAGCTTTCTTT. Translating gives CASSLSGLGAFF.

This clone was counted only a few times. The chain has TRBV25-1 and TRBJ1-6; D remains unclear. Germline V lookup: CDR1 MGHDK, CDR2 SYGVNS. This CDR3 spans 14 amino acids. V lost 3 bases to trimming and J lost 9 bases, with 12 bases between them. The CDR3 DNA reads as TGTGCCAGCAGTGAGAACCCGGAGGGTTCACCCCTCCACTTT. This codes for CASSENPEGSPLHF.

The table lists this clone with a few counts. The J gene is TRBJ2-5, the V gene TRBV7-8, with 7 bases aligning to TRBD2. This CDR3 is built from 15 residues. Germline-derived CDR1 and CDR2 are SGHVS and FQNEAQ. V lost 5 bases to trimming and J lost 4 bases; unmatched junction nucleotides: 10. The CDR3 reads CASSGEREGGETQYF. The CDR3 DNA follows: TGTGCCAGCAGCGGAGAGAGGGAGGGCGGAGAGACCCAGTACTTC.

In this sample, this clone turned up a few times. The CDR3 is CASMSTGAAYGYTF. In nucleotides, the CDR3 is TGTGCCAGCATGTCGACAGGGGCCGCCTATGGCTACACCTTC. V and J are TRBV6-5 and TRBJ1-2; 8 bases fit TRBD1. J gave up 4 bases and V 7 bases, and 8 bases lay outside the gene matches. This CDR3 comprises 14 residues. The germline V gene encodes CDR1 MNHEY and CDR2 SVGAGI.

This clone was seen a handful of times. The rearrangement links TRBV7-9 to TRBJ1-1, with D possibly being TRBD1 (5 bases). Germline V gene data show CDR1 as SEHNR and CDR2 as FQNEAQ (reference sequence). Trimming took 2 bases from V and 1 from J, leaving 11 bases between them. The CDR3 length is 15 residues. Written as DNA, the CDR3 is TGTGCCAGCAGCTTATCCCGGGGACCGAACACTGAAGCTTTCTTT. Its protein product is CASSLSRGPNTEAFF.

The rearrangement uses TRBV13 and TRBJ2-7; D not certain. CDR3 length equals 14 residues. Trimming shortened V by 5 bases and J by 0 bases, and 11 bases separated the two germline ends. Looked up from germline, CDR1 is PRHDT and CDR2 is FYEKMQ (reference sequence). DNA for the CDR3: TGTGCCAGCAGCCCTCGGTCTACCTCCTACGAGCAGTACTTC. Protein product: CASSPRSTSYEQYF.

This clone turned up a few times. The rearrangement uses TRBV7-7 and TRBJ2-2, with no clear D. This CDR3 is 15 amino acids long. Deletions cut 1 base from V and 6 bases from J, with 12 bases between. Germline CDR1 and CDR2: SSHAT and FNYEAQ (reference sequence). The CDR3 nucleotides read TGTGCCAGCAGCTTAGGCCTCCATCGGCCCGGGGAGCTGTTTTTT. It translates to CASSLGLHRPGELFF.

This clone was seen more than once but under ten times. The chain is built from TRBV19 and TRBJ1-2; tentatively, D is TRBD1 (5 bases). The CDR3 covers 13 residues. Looked up from germline, CDR1 is LNHDA and CDR2 is SQIVND (reference sequence). In nucleotides, the CDR3 is TGTGTCTCATCTGAGGGGAACGACTATGGCTACACCTTC. Its protein product is CVSSEGNDYGYTF. Filled out from reference TRBV19 and TRBJ1-2, the complete variable domain reads DGGITQSPKYLFRKEGQNVTLSCEQNLNHDAMYWYRQDPGQGLRLIYYSQIVNDFQKGDIAEGYSVSREKKESFPLTVTSAQKNPTAFYLCVSSEGNDYGYTFGSGTRLTVV.

This clone was seen only a few times. This chain connects TRBV19 to TRBJ2-5; TRBD2 matches at 11 bases. The ends lost 7 bases at V and 6 bases at J; junction bases unmatched: 7. In germline, CDR1 is LNHDA, CDR2 SQIVND (reference sequence). The CDR3 totals 14 residues. The CDR3 here is CASTPLAGEKTQYF. For the CDR3, the DNA is TGTGCCAGTACCCCACTAGCGGGGGAGAAGACCCAGTACTTC.

This clone was seen a few times. The chain is built from TRBV30 and TRBJ2-7; maybe TRBD2 (6 bases). Trimming shortened V by 3 bases and J by 1 base, and 7 bases separated the two germline ends. Germline V gene sequence: CDR1 GTSNPN, CDR2 SVGIG (reference sequence). The CDR3 is 12 residues long. The CDR3 protein is CAWRSGSYEQYF. The DNA for the CDR3 is TGTGCCTGGAGAAGCGGGTCCTACGAGCAGTACTTC.

In this sample, this clone turned up a few times. The rearrangement links TRBV5-1 to TRBJ1-1, with D possibly TRBD1 on 6 matching bases. Germline V CDR1 and CDR2: SGHRS, YFSETQ. The CDR3 has 14 residues. With 4 bases removed from V and 0 bases from J, the gap between germline ends came to 10 bases. The DNA of the CDR3 is TGCGCCAGCAGCCGCGGGACACTGAACACTGAAGCTTTCTTT. Translation: CASSRGTLNTEAFF.

Concerning this clone itself: A junction end diverges from the germline sequence, so it may reflect a read error. The V and J genes are TRBV30 and TRBJ1-1, with TRBD1 as a possible D gene (5 bases). Germline V lookup: CDR1 GTSNPN, CDR2 SVGIG (reference sequence). The CDR3 length is 13 residues. The CDR3 spells CARSWGAHTEAFF. The CDR3, as DNA: TGTGCCCGGAGCTGGGGCGCCCACACTGAAGCTTTCTTT.

This clone was seen a few times. The chain joins TRBV2 to TRBJ2-1; D ambiguous. The ends were cut back, 7 bases at V and 10 bases at J, with 17 bases in the middle. Germline-derived CDR1 and CDR2 are SNHLY and FYNNEI. CDR3 length: 13 amino acids. The chain's CDR3 is CASTTTDGVEQFF. The CDR3 coding sequence is TGTGCCAGCACCACAACCGACGGAGTCGAGCAGTTCTTC.

This chain uses TRBV6-1 with TRBJ1-2; weak D call: TRBD1 (6 bases). CDR1 is MNHNS and CDR2 is SASEGT in the germline V gene. V lost 5 bases, J lost 5 bases, and 15 bases lay in between. This CDR3 contains 14 residues. The CDR3 DNA is TGTGCCAGCAGTATATCGACAGGCGATTATGGCTACACCTTC. As protein: CASSISTGDYGYTF.

CDR3 coding DNA: TGTGCCATCAGTGGTAGGTTCTACGAGCAGTACTTC. This codes for CAISGRFYEQYF. The rearrangement uses TRBV10-3 and TRBJ2-7; D call uncertain. Germline V gives CDR1 ENHRY, CDR2 SYGVKD. The CDR3 runs 12 residues. V lost 4 bases and J lost 3, with 7 bases in between.

This clone has just a few counts. The rearrangement uses TRBV29-1 and TRBJ1-2; TRBD1 might be the D (5 bases). The CDR3 covers 17 residues. Between the trimmed V and J ends, which lost 8 bases and 5 bases, there was a span of 30 bases. Looked up from germline, CDR1 is SQVTM and CDR2 is ANQGSEA. The CDR3 spells CSSLGGGGLKGWYGYTF. As DNA, the CDR3 is TGCAGCAGCTTGGGCGGGGGAGGCCTTAAGGGATGGTATGGCTACACCTTC. The complete variable domain, with remaining parts taken from reference TRBV29-1 and TRBJ1-2, reads SAVISQKPSRDICQRGTSLTIQCQVDSQVTMMFWYRQQPGQSLTLIATANQGSEATYESGFVIDKFPISRPNLTFSTLTVSNMSPEDSSIYLCSSLGGGGLKGWYGYTFGSGTRLTVV.

This clone has only a few counts. This chain connects TRBV7-8 to TRBJ2-7, with 11 nucleotides matching TRBD1. Germline V gene data show CDR1 as SGHVS and CDR2 as FQNEAQ. The V gene end was trimmed by 4 bases and the J gene end by 3 bases; junction bases not matched to a gene: 2. The CDR3 has 14 residues. This CDR3 reads CASSSGTGGYEQYF. The DNA of the CDR3 is TGTGCCAGCAGCTCAGGGACAGGGGGCTACGAGCAGTACTTC.

This clone was observed a handful of times. The chain carries TRBV7-8 and TRBJ2-1; 9 bases agree with TRBD1. CDR3 size: 15 residues. The V gene end was trimmed by 5 bases and the J gene end by 6 bases; junction bases not matched to a gene: 8. Per germline, CDR1 SGHVS and CDR2 FQNEAQ. The CDR3 sequence is CASSQPGQGFNEQFF. Written as DNA, the CDR3 is TGTGCCAGCAGCCAACCGGGACAGGGTTTCAATGAGCAGTTCTTC.

The genes are TRBV27 and TRBJ1-6, with D perhaps TRBD1 (5 bases). The germline V gene has CDR1 MNHEY and CDR2 SMNVEV (reference sequence). This CDR3 spans 17 amino acids. V was clipped by 1 base and J by 8 bases, with 18 bases between them. CDR3 region: CASSLWAGRGDHSPLHF. The CDR3 DNA is TGTGCCAGCAGTTTATGGGCAGGGCGTGGGGATCATTCACCCCTCCACTTT.

The genes are TRBV7-8 and TRBJ2-7; D may correspond to TRBD1 or TRBD2 (5 bases each). V was cut by 5 bases and J by 4 bases, with 18 bases left in between. The CDR3 runs to 15 residues. Germline values: CDR1 SGHVS, CDR2 FQNEAQ. The CDR3 region is CASSPSSRGGYEQYF. CDR3 coding DNA: TGTGCCAGCAGCCCGAGCTCCCGGGGCGGGTACGAGCAGTACTTC.

The CDR3 nucleotides read TGCAGCGTTAGTCCAGGGGGTAACTCCTACGAGCAGTACTTC. Protein product: CSVSPGGNSYEQYF. The chain combines TRBV29-1 with TRBJ2-7, with 7 bases that match TRBD1. J gave up 0 bases and V 5 bases, and 7 bases lay outside the gene matches. Germline values: CDR1 SQVTM, CDR2 ANQGSEA. The length of the CDR3 is 14 residues.

The chain combines TRBV2 with TRBJ1-1; 7 positions match TRBD1. CDR1 is SNHLY and CDR2 is FYNNEI in the germline V gene. CDR3 length: 13 amino acids. Unmatched junction bases numbered 11, after V lost 11 bases and J lost 5 bases. The CDR3 DNA follows: TGTGCCGCCCGTTGGGCAGGGGGGACTGAAGCTTTCTTT. Protein sequence: CAARWAGGTEAFF.

The V call is TRBV30, the J call TRBJ2-7; 9 bases are shared with TRBD2. Per germline, CDR1 GTSNPN and CDR2 SVGIG (reference sequence). V shed 4 bases, J shed 3 bases, and the junction held 7 bases outside the gene matches. The CDR3 has 14 amino acids. The CDR3 coding sequence is TGTGCCTGGACGGTAGCGGGGGCTTACTACGAGCAGTACTTC. Translation gives CAWTVAGAYYEQYF.

This rearrangement joins TRBV5-6 to TRBJ2-7; 7 bases fit TRBD2. This CDR3 has 13 amino acids. CDR1 and CDR2 (germline): SGHDT, YYEEEE. V gave up 3 bases and J gave up 7 bases; unmatched junction bases: 7. CDR3 region: CASSYGPAGEQYF. CDR3 coding DNA: TGTGCCAGCAGCTACGGACCAGCGGGGGAGCAGTACTTC.

The chain links TRBV14 to TRBJ2-7; TRBD2 agrees at 9 bases. V gave up 4 bases and J gave up 4 bases; unmatched junction bases: 11. Germline lookup yields CDR1 SGHDN and CDR2 FVKESK. The CDR3 extends over 16 amino acids. This CDR3 reads CASSLEYPGLAYEQYF. The CDR3 DNA follows: TGTGCCAGCAGCCTCGAATACCCGGGACTAGCATACGAGCAGTACTTC.

The chain recombines TRBV30 with TRBJ2-4; 9 bases are shared with TRBD1. V shed 6 bases, J shed 15 bases, and the junction held 6 bases outside the gene matches. Germline CDR1 is GTSNPN and CDR2 is SVGIG (reference sequence). The CDR3 length is 10 residues. The CDR3 sequence: CACGQGPLYF. CDR3 coding DNA: TGTGCCTGTGGACAGGGGCCCCTGTACTTC.